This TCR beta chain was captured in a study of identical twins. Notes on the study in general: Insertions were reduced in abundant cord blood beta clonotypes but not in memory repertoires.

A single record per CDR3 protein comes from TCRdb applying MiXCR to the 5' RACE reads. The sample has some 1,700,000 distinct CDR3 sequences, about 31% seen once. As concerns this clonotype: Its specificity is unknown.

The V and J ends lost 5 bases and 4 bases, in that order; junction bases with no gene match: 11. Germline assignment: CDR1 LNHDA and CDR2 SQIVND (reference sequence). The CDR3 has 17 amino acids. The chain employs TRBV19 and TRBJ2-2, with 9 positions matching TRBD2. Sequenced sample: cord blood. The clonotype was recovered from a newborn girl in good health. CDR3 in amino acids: CASSPFAGGPPTGELFF. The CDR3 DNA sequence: TGTGCCAGTAGTCCCTTCGCGGGAGGGCCTCCCACCGGGGAGCTGTTTTTT.